The next 29 T cell receptor beta chains were all read from a single sample in a study of cytomegalovirus exposure and HLA in healthy donors. Only in-frame clones appear in the TCRdb table, and some are missing; sequencing was by immunoSEQ multiplex PCR. The sample records 150,000 to 200,000 clones, 86% being singletons. The sample comprised PBMCs. The source is a man under 40 in good health and CMV-seropositive.

The J gene is TRBJ2-3, the V gene TRBV7-2, with D possibly being TRBD2 (6 bases). The CDR3 sequence is 15 residues long. Trimming took off 1 base at V and 5 bases at J, with 13 bases between the two ends. Germline V lookup: CDR1 SGHTA, CDR2 FQGNSA. CDR3 in amino acids: CASSLEVGRGDTQYF. CDR3 coding DNA: TGTGCCAGCAGCTTAGAGGTGGGGCGGGGAGATACGCAGTATTTT.

V usage is TRBV30 and J usage is TRBJ2-7; 10 bases fit TRBD1. Germline-derived CDR1 and CDR2 are GTSNPN and SVGIG (reference sequence). V dropped 8 bases and J dropped 2; count of bases not matched to a gene: 6. The CDR3 extends over 13 amino acids. CDR3 sequence reads: CAGRDRGTYEQYF. Here the CDR3 DNA reads TGTGCCGGCAGGGACAGGGGAACCTACGAGCAGTACTTC.

The chain links TRBV20-1 to TRBJ2-7; D is possibly TRBD2 (5 bases). This CDR3 has 11 amino acids. CDR1 is DFQATT, CDR2 SNEGSKA, per germline (reference sequence). Trimming removed 8 bases from V and 2 bases from J, with 10 bases in between. CDR3 sequence (DNA): TGCAGTCTAGGACTTACCTACGAGCAGTACTTC. Its translation is CSLGLTYEQYF.

In its sample, this clone was seen once. This chain joins TRBV28 and TRBJ2-2; TRBD2 might be the D (5 bases). V dropped 6 bases and J dropped 5 bases, with 19 bases sitting between them. The CDR3 is 16 residues long. Germline V gene data show CDR1 as MDHEN and CDR2 as SYDVKM. The CDR3 spells CASSPWGPPGTGELFF. The CDR3 DNA follows: TGTGCCAGCAGCCCATGGGGTCCCCCGGGGACCGGGGAGCTGTTTTTT.

The chain is built from TRBV19 and TRBJ1-3; no clear D. Germline V gene lookup returns CDR1 LNHDA and CDR2 SQIVND (reference sequence). Trimming cost V 7 bases and J 1 base, with 8 bases left between them. The CDR3 runs 13 residues. Written as DNA, the CDR3 is TGTGCCAGTATAACCAGGTCTGGAAACACCATATATTTT. Translated, it gives CASITRSGNTIYF.

The chain carries TRBV14 and TRBJ2-7; TRBD2 agrees at 7 bases. This CDR3 region has 15 residues. Germline CDR1 is SGHDN and CDR2 is FVKESK. Trimming at V came to 4 bases and at J to 3 bases, leaving 9 bases not matched to a gene. The CDR3 DNA follows: TGTGCCAGCAGCCGCAGCGGGACTCCCTTCTACGAGCAGTACTTC. It yields the protein CASSRSGTPFYEQYF.

The chain employs TRBV7-9 and TRBJ2-1, with 7 positions matching TRBD2. The CDR3 covers 14 residues. V lost 0 bases to trimming and J lost 11 bases; unmatched junction nucleotides: 7. Germline V gives CDR1 SEHNR, CDR2 FQNEAQ (reference sequence). CDR3 sequence reads: CASSLAVWDYKQFF. CDR3 coding DNA: TGTGCCAGCAGCTTAGCTGTGTGGGACTACAAGCAGTTCTTC. The variable domain in full, with the rest retrieved from reference TRBV7-9 and TRBJ2-1, is DTGVSQNPRHKITKRGQNVTFRCDPISEHNRLYWYRQTLGQGPEFLTYFQNEAQLEKSRLLSDRFSAERPKGSFSTLEIQRTEQGDSAMYLCASSLAVWDYKQFFGPGTRLTVL.

V is TRBV2 and J is TRBJ2-3; D is undetermined. This CDR3 comprises 11 residues. The germline gives CDR1 SNHLY, CDR2 FYNNEI. V lost 4 bases and J 6 bases, leaving 5 bases between the germline ends. CDR3 sequence (DNA): TGTGCCAGCAGTGTGCGGGATACGCAGTATTTT. Protein product: CASSVRDTQYF.

This rearrangement joins TRBV2 to TRBJ2-1, with TRBD2 matching 8 bases. The germline V gene encodes CDR1 SNHLY and CDR2 FYNNEI. CDR3 length equals 18 residues. Trimming took 3 bases from V and 6 from J; bases not matched to a gene: 16. The CDR3 sequence: CASSDGGMGTRVANEQFF. In DNA, the CDR3 is TGTGCCAGCAGTGACGGGGGAATGGGGACTAGAGTCGCCAATGAGCAGTTCTTC.

This sequence joins TRBV27 and TRBJ1-4; D unresolved. Trimming stripped 5 bases from V and 0 bases from J, with 19 bases between. The CDR3 runs 18 residues. Germline V lookup: CDR1 MNHEY, CDR2 SMNVEV (reference sequence). DNA for the CDR3: TGTGCCAGCAGTCGCGCCTGGGGAGGGCGAGCAACTAATGAAAAACTGTTTTTT. It codes for CASSRAWGGRATNEKLFF. The entire variable domain, with the rest obtained from reference TRBV27 and TRBJ1-4, is as follows: EAQVTQNPRYLITVTGKKLTVTCSQNMNHEYMSWYRQDPGLGLRQIYYSMNVEVTDKGDVPEGYKVSRKEKRNFPLILESPSPNQTSLYFCASSRAWGGRATNEKLFFGSGTQLSVL.

V usage is TRBV30 and J usage is TRBJ1-3; TRBD1 is a possible D gene (5 bases). CDR3 length: 14 amino acids. Trimming pared 2 bases from V and 0 bases from J, leaving 8 bases between. Germline V gene sequence: CDR1 GTSNPN, CDR2 SVGIG (reference sequence). This CDR3 reads CAWSQGASGNTIYF. CDR3 nucleotide sequence: TGTGCCTGGAGTCAAGGGGCCTCTGGAAACACCATATATTTT.

The chain combines TRBV10-3 with TRBJ2-3; TRBD1 matches at 8 bases. After removal of 7 bases from V and 0 bases from J, the junction contained 3 bases not matched to a gene. Germline CDR1 and CDR2: ENHRY and SYGVKD. This CDR3 comprises 14 residues. CDR3 loop: CAITRQGSTDTQYF. The CDR3 DNA follows: TGTGCCATCACCAGACAGGGGAGCACAGATACGCAGTATTTT.

This chain links TRBV4-1 with TRBJ2-4, with 10 bases fitting TRBD2. The CDR3 totals 21 residues. The germline V gene has CDR1 MGHRA and CDR2 YSYEKL. J gave up 0 bases and V 0 bases, and 14 bases lay outside the gene matches. The CDR3 loop reads CASSQEEARSGRVPAKNIQYF. The CDR3 nucleotides are TGCGCCAGCAGCCAAGAAGAGGCGAGAAGCGGGAGGGTACCAGCCAAAAACATTCAGTACTTC.

The chain couples TRBV28 to TRBJ2-1; D assignment may be TRBD1 or TRBD2 (5 bases each). Germline CDR1 MDHEN, CDR2 SYDVKM. The CDR3 totals 14 residues. V lost 6 bases and J 4 bases, leaving 13 bases between the germline ends. The CDR3 coding sequence is TGTGCCAGCAGCCGGGACGGAGCTTACAATGAGCAGTTCTTC. Translated, it gives CASSRDGAYNEQFF.

V usage is TRBV7-2 and J usage is TRBJ1-1, with TRBD1 identical over 9 bases. The germline gives CDR1 SGHTA, CDR2 FQGNSA. The V and J ends lost 1 base and 8 bases, in that order; junction bases with no gene match: 8. CDR3 size: 15 residues. CDR3 amino acids: CASSLGGQGREEAFF. DNA for the CDR3: TGTGCCAGCAGCTTAGGGGGACAGGGAAGGGAGGAAGCTTTCTTT.

This chain uses TRBV25-1 with TRBJ1-2; TRBD1 aligns across 9 bases. CDR3 size: 15 residues. With V trimmed by 6 bases and J by 0 bases, 5 bases remained unmatched. Per the germline V gene, CDR1 is MGHDK and CDR2 is SYGVNS. The CDR3 sequence: CASRDDRGANYGYTF. Written as DNA, the CDR3 is TGTGCCAGCAGGGATGACAGGGGGGCTAACTATGGCTACACCTTC.

The chain has TRBV6-5 and TRBJ1-3, with D uncertain. Germline V gene sequence: CDR1 MNHEY, CDR2 SVGAGI. The CDR3 is 15 amino acids. V shed 0 bases and J shed 2 bases, with 8 bases lying between them. The CDR3 coding sequence is TGTGCCAGCAGTTACTCGGCCGGGGCTGGAAACACCATATATTTT. Its translation is CASSYSAGAGNTIYF.

This chain uses TRBV27 with TRBJ2-3; D not certain. The germline V and J ends were trimmed by 3 bases and 5 bases, with 3 bases remaining between them. Germline CDR1 and CDR2: MNHEY and SMNVEV (reference sequence). The CDR3 has 11 amino acids. The CDR3 spells CASSLGDTQYF. CDR3 sequence (DNA): TGTGCCAGCAGTTTGGGAGATACGCAGTATTTT.

The J gene is TRBJ1-1, the V gene TRBV11-2; a possible D gene is TRBD1 (5 bases). Per germline, CDR1 SGHAT and CDR2 FQNNGV. V lost 3 bases to trimming and J lost 1 base, with 9 bases between them. The CDR3 totals 14 residues. The CDR3 here is CASSFSRANTEAFF. CDR3 DNA sequence: TGTGCCAGCAGCTTTTCCAGGGCGAACACTGAAGCTTTCTTT.

The chain uses TRBV28 and TRBJ2-1; 10 bases align to TRBD2. The CDR3 covers 24 residues. V gave up 1 base and J gave up 3 bases; unmatched junction bases: 27. Germline V gives CDR1 MDHEN, CDR2 SYDVKM. The CDR3 loop reads CASSLSRLRPKTRLAGARYNEQFF. The CDR3 DNA reads TGTGCCAGCAGTTTATCGCGCCTTAGGCCGAAAACCCGGCTAGCGGGAGCCCGCTACAATGAGCAGTTCTTC.

This clone was found once. The chain is built from TRBV2 and TRBJ1-2; no clear D. The germline gives CDR1 SNHLY, CDR2 FYNNEI. Trimming stripped 0 bases from V and 7 bases from J, with 9 bases between. The CDR3 runs 13 residues. The DNA of the CDR3 is TGTGCCAGCAGTGAAGCGCTAGGGAGTGGCTACACCTTC. Protein: CASSEALGSGYTF.

Comments on this clone: Within the sample, other DNA sequences also encode this same CDR3. The chain employs TRBV4-1 and TRBJ1-1; D uncertain. Germline V CDR1 and CDR2: MGHRA, YSYEKL. This CDR3 spans 13 amino acids. V was pared by 4 bases and J by 1 base, with 7 bases between. The CDR3 DNA follows: TGCGCCAGCAGCCTAGTGGGGAACACTGAAGCTTTCTTT. This encodes CASSLVGNTEAFF.

CDR3 residues: CASSSDILRTSSTGELFF. DNA for the CDR3: TGTGCCAGCAGCTCCGATATCCTAAGGACCTCATCAACCGGGGAGCTGTTTTTT. The rearrangement joins TRBV7-9 to TRBJ2-2; D uncertain. The germline V gene encodes CDR1 SEHNR and CDR2 FQNEAQ (reference sequence). The V end was cut by 4 bases, the J end by 5 bases, with 23 bases between. The CDR3 is made up of 18 amino acids. Using reference TRBV7-9 and TRBJ2-2 for the parts outside the CDR3, the full variable domain is DTGVSQNPRHKITKRGQNVTFRCDPISEHNRLYWYRQTLGQGPEFLTYFQNEAQLEKSRLLSDRFSAERPKGSFSTLEIQRTEQGDSAMYLCASSSDILRTSSTGELFFGEGSRLTVL.

The CDR3 DNA follows: TGTGCCAGCAGTGAGGGACATACCAATCAGCCCCAGCATTTT. It translates to CASSEGHTNQPQHF. The J gene is TRBJ1-5, the V gene TRBV2, with D perhaps TRBD1 (6 bases). V gave up 3 bases and J gave up 3 bases, with 9 bases separating them. Germline V CDR1 and CDR2: SNHLY, FYNNEI. CDR3 length equals 14 residues.

This chain connects TRBV5-6 to TRBJ2-5, with D possibly matching TRBD2 (6 bases). Germline V CDR1 and CDR2: SGHDT, YYEEEE. There are 14 residues in the CDR3. V dropped 1 base and J dropped 1 base, with 8 bases sitting between them. The CDR3, as DNA: TGTGCCAGCAGCTTGTCGGGACTCCAAGAGACCCAGTACTTC. Residues: CASSLSGLQETQYF.

This clone showed up just once. The gene calls are TRBV4-1 and TRBJ2-7; D is perhaps TRBD1 (6 bases). Germline-derived CDR1 and CDR2 are MGHRA and YSYEKL. Trimming took off 0 bases at V and 7 bases at J, with 16 bases between the two ends. The CDR3 is made up of 15 amino acids. The DNA for the CDR3 is TGCGCCAGCAGCCAAGAATTCAGGGGCACGGGGGAGCAGTACTTC. It specifies CASSQEFRGTGEQYF.

The genes are TRBV14 and TRBJ2-7; D is tentatively TRBD1 or TRBD2 (5 bases each). Trimming took off 2 bases at V and 2 bases at J, with 16 bases between the two ends. CDR3 length: 16 residues. Germline loops: CDR1 SGHDN, CDR2 FVKESK. The CDR3 DNA is TGTGCCAGCAGCCAAATGACCTCGGGGCTACCCTACGAGCAGTACTTC. Protein: CASSQMTSGLPYEQYF.

This rearrangement joins TRBV7-2 to TRBJ2-7, with 11 bases lining up with TRBD1. CDR1 is SGHTA, CDR2 FQGNSA, per germline. This CDR3 has 15 amino acids. The V gene end was trimmed by 4 bases and the J gene end by 1 base; junction bases not matched to a gene: 3. The CDR3, as DNA: TGTGCCAGCAGCTACGGACAGGGGGCTTCCTACGAGCAGTACTTC. It specifies CASSYGQGASYEQYF.

The chain is built from TRBV6-5 and TRBJ2-5; D not certain. Germline V gene lookup returns CDR1 MNHEY and CDR2 SVGAGI. The CDR3 covers 14 residues. V gave up 5 bases and J gave up 4 bases, with 14 bases separating them. CDR3 in DNA: TGTGCCAGCAGTCGGGTTGTAAAGGGAGAGACCCAGTACTTC. Protein product: CASSRVVKGETQYF.